These 27 T cell receptor beta chains came from one sample sequenced in a study of T-cell memory formation after mild COVID-19. TCRdb re-called the 5' RACE reads through MiXCR, storing one row per CDR3 protein. Among tens of thousands of distinct CDR3 sequences listed, about 7.7% were seen once. Sequenced sample: PBMCs or a T cell subset sorted from them (not recorded which). Receptors were obtained from a man younger than 30 who had mild COVID-19 (a few samples of this study predate the infection). Cell type and time point are not known.

Ten or more counts support this clonotype. The genes are TRBV7-3 and TRBJ2-3; D is tentatively TRBD1 or TRBD2 (5 bases each). V was clipped by 5 bases and J by 3 bases, with 12 bases between them. Germline V CDR1 and CDR2: SGHTA, FQGTGA. This CDR3 is 14 amino acids long. CDR3 sequence: CASSRNGGTDTQYF. The CDR3 DNA reads as TGTGCCAGCAGCAGAAATGGGGGAACAGATACGCAGTATTTT. The complete variable domain, with remaining parts taken from reference TRBV7-3 and TRBJ2-3, reads GAGVSQTPSNKVTEKGKYVELRCDPISGHTALYWYRQSLGQGPEFLIYFQGTGAADDSGLPNDRFFAVRPEGSVSTLKIQRTERGDSAVYLCASSRNGGTDTQYFGPGTRLTVL.

Ten or more counts support this clonotype. The chain links TRBV7-2 to TRBJ1-2, with D tentatively TRBD1 (5 bases). Looked up from germline, CDR1 is SGHTA and CDR2 is FQGNSA. Trimming removed 5 bases at V and 5 bases at J, with 18 bases between. This CDR3 spans 15 amino acids. This CDR3 reads CASSPAGLLGYGYTF. CDR3 DNA: TGTGCCAGCAGCCCAGCGGGGCTCTTGGGGTATGGCTACACCTTC.

Ten or more counts support this clonotype. V and J are TRBV30 and TRBJ2-5, with D hard to call. V was trimmed by 0 bases and J by 1 base, leaving 6 bases between them. The CDR3 extends over 13 amino acids. CDR1 and CDR2 from the germline V gene are GTSNPN and SVGIG (reference sequence). Here the CDR3 DNA reads TGTGCCTGGAGTGTAAACACCCAAGAGACCCAGTACTTC. It specifies CAWSVNTQETQYF.

This clonotype is medium-sized in the sample. J is TRBJ2-1 and V is TRBV6-5; TRBD2 is a possible D gene (5 bases). The germline V gene encodes CDR1 MNHEY and CDR2 SVGAGI. The CDR3 has 15 residues. The germline V and J ends were trimmed by 6 bases and 1 base, with 13 bases remaining between them. The chain's CDR3 is CASSPDGGSYNEQFF. The CDR3, as DNA: TGTGCCAGCAGCCCCGACGGAGGTTCCTACAATGAGCAGTTCTTC.

This clonotype occurred many times. The chain uses TRBV5-5 and TRBJ2-7; D is uncertain. Germline CDR1 SGHKS, CDR2 YYEKEE (reference sequence). The CDR3 has 14 amino acids. The ends were cut back, 0 bases at V and 2 bases at J, with 9 bases in the middle. The CDR3 DNA sequence: TGTGCCAGCAGCTTGGGTGGGTTCGCCTACGAGCAGTACGTC. Its protein product is CASSLGGFAYEQYV.

In its sample, this clonotype was seen many times. V is TRBV20-1 and J is TRBJ2-7; possible D gene TRBD2, 5 bases. Germline-derived CDR1 and CDR2 are DFQATT and SNEGSKA (reference sequence). The CDR3 consists of 14 residues. V was trimmed by 7 bases and J by 3 bases, leaving 19 bases between them. The CDR3 DNA follows: TGCAGTGTTGGAGGTAGGCTACCCGACTACGAGCAGTACTTC. The encoded protein is CSVGGRLPDYEQYF.

This clonotype was observed many times. V is TRBV12-3 or TRBV12-4 and J is TRBJ1-2; TRBD1 is a possible D gene (5 bases). The V gene lost 3 bases and the J gene lost 8 bases, with 16 bases spanning the gap. The CDR3 runs to 14 residues. The CDR3 spells CASSFPGSFGGYTF. The DNA for the CDR3 is TGTGCCAGCAGTTTTCCAGGGTCCTTCGGCGGCTACACCTTC.

In this sample, this clonotype is medium-sized. This chain connects TRBV5-4 to TRBJ2-5; D might be TRBD2 (6 bases). This CDR3 comprises 14 residues. Per the germline V gene, CDR1 is SGHNT and CDR2 is YYREEE (reference sequence). Trimming pared 3 bases from V and 2 bases from J, leaving 11 bases between. CDR3 sequence (DNA): TGTGCCAGCAGCTCCTCGACTAGGCAAGAGACCCAGTACTTC. It yields the protein CASSSSTRQETQYF.

Many counts were recorded for this clonotype. The gene calls are TRBV7-2 and TRBJ2-3; D not certain. V was trimmed by 3 bases and J by 1 base, leaving 2 bases between them. CDR1 is SGHTA, CDR2 FQGNSA, per germline. The CDR3 is made up of 12 amino acids. This CDR3 is CASSFGTDTQYF. The CDR3 DNA sequence: TGTGCCAGCAGCTTCGGCACAGATACGCAGTATTTT.

This clonotype showed up just a few times. In nucleotides, the CDR3 is TGTGCCAGCAGCTTGGGGGCAGGGACAGTTGATTCACCCCTCCACTTT. Its translation is CASSLGAGTVDSPLHF. This chain links TRBV5-4 with TRBJ1-6; 7 positions agree with TRBD1. In germline, CDR1 is SGHNT, CDR2 YYREEE (reference sequence). With 0 bases clipped from V and 8 bases from J, the junction kept 8 bases outside the gene matches. This CDR3 comprises 16 residues.

The rearrangement joins TRBV6-6 to TRBJ1-5; D might be TRBD1 (5 bases). The length of the CDR3 is 15 residues. Trimming pared 3 bases from V and 1 base from J, leaving 10 bases between. CDR1 is MNHNY, CDR2 SVGAGI, per germline (reference sequence). The CDR3 is CASSYGASSNQPQHF. The CDR3 bases are TGTGCCAGCAGTTATGGGGCCTCCAGCAATCAGCCCCAGCATTTT.

This clonotype has at least ten counts. The rearrangement links TRBV12-3 or TRBV12-4 to TRBJ2-2; the match to TRBD1 covers 8 bases. The length of the CDR3 is 15 residues. After removal of 5 bases from V and 6 bases from J, the junction contained 8 bases not matched to a gene. In DNA, the CDR3 is TGTGCCAGCAGTCCGACGACAGGGGCGGCCGGGGAGCTGTTTTTT. As protein: CASSPTTGAAGELFF.

This clonotype was recorded at least ten times. The chain links TRBV12-3 or TRBV12-4 to TRBJ2-7, with D maybe TRBD1 (6 bases). This CDR3 contains 13 residues. The V end lost 6 bases, the J end lost 3 bases, and 12 bases lay between the germline ends. The DNA for the CDR3 is TGTGCCAGCAGCCTTGGGACATACTACGAGCAGTACGTC. Translation: CASSLGTYYEQYV.

The gene calls are TRBV6-2 or TRBV6-3 and TRBJ2-4; the D gene is possibly TRBD1 (5 bases). V lost 0 bases and J lost 6, with 9 bases in between. The CDR3 length is 14 residues. Germline values: CDR1 MNHEY, CDR2 SVGEGT. In DNA form, the CDR3 reads TGTGCCAGCAGTTACTCACGACAGTTAAACATTCAGTACTTC. It is translated as CASSYSRQLNIQYF.

This clonotype occurred many times. J is TRBJ2-1 and V is TRBV7-2, with D hard to call. The V end was cut by 11 bases, the J end by 0 bases, with 20 bases between. The CDR3 consists of 16 residues. Germline-derived CDR1 and CDR2 are SGHTA and FQGNSA. In DNA, the CDR3 is TGTGCCTCCGGTACCTTGGGCCTGAGCTCCTACAATGAGCAGTTCTTC. It translates to CASGTLGLSSYNEQFF.

The chain joins TRBV7-9 to TRBJ1-1, with a possible D match to TRBD1 (6 bases). The CDR3 covers 12 residues. Germline V gene lookup returns CDR1 SEHNR and CDR2 FQNEAQ (reference sequence). CDR3 residues: CADRTLNTEAFF. CDR3 sequence (DNA): TGTGCAGACAGGACCTTGAACACTGAAGCTTTCTTT.

At least ten counts were recorded for this clonotype. As DNA, the CDR3 is TGTGCCAGTAGTTTACGACCGGGACAGGGTGGTCAGCCCCAGCATTTT. Translation gives CASSLRPGQGGQPQHF. The chain recombines TRBV19 with TRBJ1-5; 9 nucleotides align to TRBD1. CDR3 length: 16 amino acids. J gave up 6 bases and V 5 bases, and 11 bases lay outside the gene matches. Germline V gene sequence: CDR1 LNHDA, CDR2 SQIVND (reference sequence).

There are many counts of this clonotype. The chain couples TRBV7-9 to TRBJ1-4; D is possibly TRBD1 (6 bases). V was shortened by 2 bases and J by 0 bases, with 16 bases between the two germline ends. This CDR3 spans 18 amino acids. Germline V gives CDR1 SEHNR, CDR2 FQNEAQ (reference sequence). The chain's CDR3 is CASSLLPGEGATNEKLFF. In DNA form, the CDR3 reads TGTGCCAGCAGCTTACTGCCAGGGGAGGGGGCAACTAATGAAAAACTGTTTTTT.

This clonotype was observed at least ten times. J is TRBJ2-5 and V is TRBV12-3 or TRBV12-4, with unresolved D. The ends were cut back, 6 bases at V and 7 bases at J, with 15 bases in the middle. The CDR3 has 13 residues. In DNA form, the CDR3 reads TGTGCCAGCAGGTTGGCGGCGGCAGGGACCCAGTACTTC. Its translation: CASRLAAAGTQYF.

This clonotype was counted many times. V and J are TRBV6-6 and TRBJ2-7; TRBD1 agrees at 11 bases. The CDR3 sequence is 13 residues long. The V segment lost 5 bases and the J segment 6 bases; nucleotides outside the gene matches: 3. Germline V lookup: CDR1 MNHNY, CDR2 SVGAGI (reference sequence). The CDR3 is CASSPGTGGEQYF. The CDR3 nucleotides are TGTGCCAGCAGTCCGGGGACAGGGGGCGAGCAGTACTTC.

This clonotype was seen a handful of times. CDR3 nucleotides: TGTGCCAGCACATGGGGGGGGGCCGACACCGGGGAGCTGTTTTTT. This encodes CASTWGGADTGELFF. The chain combines TRBV2 with TRBJ2-2; D might be TRBD2 (7 bases). The ends were cut back, 7 bases at V and 3 bases at J, with 15 bases in the middle. Germline CDR1 is SNHLY and CDR2 is FYNNEI. The CDR3 runs to 15 residues.

This clonotype was counted at least ten times. This chain joins TRBV12-3 or TRBV12-4 and TRBJ2-1, with 13 bases fitting TRBD2. The CDR3 loop spans 18 amino acids. With V trimmed by 5 bases and J by 0 bases, 7 bases remained unmatched. The CDR3 DNA reads as TGTGCCAGCAGTCCTTGGACTAGCGGGGGCGGCTCCTACAATGAGCAGTTCTTC. This codes for CASSPWTSGGGSYNEQFF.

This clonotype has a count of ten or more. V usage is TRBV7-3 and J usage is TRBJ2-3; possibly TRBD2 for D (8 bases). Germline-derived CDR1 and CDR2 are SGHTA and FQGTGA. The CDR3 consists of 16 residues. Trimming took off 5 bases at V and 3 bases at J, with 18 bases between the two ends. The CDR3 spells CASSPGRGHGTDTQYF. The CDR3 region has the DNA TGTGCCAGCAGCCCCGGGAGGGGGCATGGAACAGATACGCAGTATTTT. Full variable domain (rest looked up from reference TRBV7-3 and TRBJ2-3): GAGVSQTPSNKVTEKGKYVELRCDPISGHTALYWYRQSLGQGPEFLIYFQGTGAADDSGLPNDRFFAVRPEGSVSTLKIQRTERGDSAVYLCASSPGRGHGTDTQYFGPGTRLTVL.

Many counts were recorded for this clonotype. The chain employs TRBV4-2 and TRBJ1-6, with D maybe TRBD1 (5 bases). V was cut by 4 bases and J by 6 bases, with 13 bases left in between. This CDR3 is 15 amino acids long. Per germline, CDR1 LGHNA and CDR2 YNFKEQ. CDR3 loop: CASSPGGRINSPLHF. The CDR3 DNA reads as TGTGCCAGCAGCCCGGGGGGTCGGATTAATTCACCCCTCCACTTT.

The V and J genes are TRBV5-5 and TRBJ2-5; D might be TRBD2 (6 bases). Germline-derived CDR1 and CDR2 are SGHKS and YYEKEE (reference sequence). CDR3 length: 16 residues. Trimming cost V 3 bases and J 3 bases, with 18 bases left between them. CDR3 sequence: CASSSPRGLGKETQYF. CDR3 DNA: TGTGCCAGCAGCTCCCCGAGGGGACTGGGGAAAGAGACCCAGTACTTC.

The V and J genes are TRBV5-1 and TRBJ2-3, with D maybe TRBD1 (6 bases). The CDR3 loop spans 16 amino acids. The germline V and J ends were trimmed by 1 base and 3 bases, with 15 bases remaining between them. The V gene's germline CDR1 is SGHRS and CDR2 YFSETQ. This CDR3 reads CASSLMSGDQTDTQYF. The CDR3 nucleotides read TGCGCCAGCAGCTTGATGTCAGGGGATCAGACAGATACGCAGTATTTT. Full variable domain (outside the CDR3, taken from reference TRBV5-1 and TRBJ2-3): KAGVTQTPRYLIKTRGQQVTLSCSPISGHRSVSWYQQTPGQGLQFLFEYFSETQRNKGNFPGRFSGRQFSNSRSEMNVSTLELGDSALYLCASSLMSGDQTDTQYFGPGTRLTVL.

This clonotype was detected many times. The chain has TRBV7-9 and TRBJ2-5; D is perhaps TRBD2 (6 bases). V gave up 5 bases and J gave up 1 base, with 14 bases separating them. This CDR3 spans 15 amino acids. CDR1 is SEHNR and CDR2 is FQNEAQ in the germline V gene (reference sequence). CDR3 sequence: CASSHSGGFQETQYF. DNA for the CDR3: TGTGCCAGCAGCCATAGCGGAGGGTTCCAAGAGACCCAGTACTTC. Looking up the rest from reference TRBV7-9 and TRBJ2-5 gives the full variable domain: DTGVSQNPRHKITKRGQNVTFRCDPISEHNRLYWYRQTLGQGPEFLTYFQNEAQLEKSRLLSDRFSAERPKGSFSTLEIQRTEQGDSAMYLCASSHSGGFQETQYFGPGTRLLVL.